Included here is one T cell receptor (beta chain) sequence, with context. Its target is unknown. The data belong to a study of response to subunit inactivated influenza vaccine. General study results and limits: The study's authors posited that every seasonal influenza vaccination enlists few new T cells.

Germline CDR1 reads SGHTA; CDR2 reads FQGNSA. V lost 3 bases and J lost 2, with 11 bases in between. The CDR3 contains 14 residues. TCRdb independently ran MiXCR on the RT-PCR reads; one entry per CDR3 protein. The sample comprises a few hundred thousand distinct CDR3 sequences, 20% to 25% of which are singletons, and 10% rests with the top ten. The material was PBMCs from blood, obtained 21 months after vaccination. The sequence was collected from a man aged 50 to 75 who received an inactivated influenza vaccine. The rearrangement uses TRBV7-2 and TRBJ2-7, with a possible D match to TRBD1 (6 bases). CDR3 sequence reads: CASSFRGLAYEQYF. The CDR3 DNA follows: TGTGCCAGCAGCTTCAGGGGCCTCGCCTACGAGCAGTACTTC.